This T cell receptor (beta chain) was observed in a study of T cells after yellow fever vaccination. Study information: With SMART-Seq v4 Ultra Low Input, the fractions containing low cell numbers were prepared. Study outcomes and limitations: At around 95% for CD4 and 70% to 90% for CD8, most primary-vaccination clones showed up again after the booster. The secondary response was weaker but peaked faster, day 5 versus 15. Some clonotypes, a small share, were shared between CD4 and CD8 compartments.

This clonotype was counted only a few times. Antigen unknown. This CDR3 comprises 16 residues. The V gene's germline CDR1 is DFQATT and CDR2 SNEGSKA (reference sequence). V lost 2 bases, J lost 0 bases, and 14 bases lay in between. One entry per CDR3 protein results from TCRdb running MiXCR on the 5' RACE reads. Of about 300,000 distinct CDR3 sequences listed, around 8.6% are singletons. This sequence was found in a man between 18 and 29 years old who received the YFV17D yellow fever vaccine. The sequenced sample was CD4+ T cells sorted from PBMCs, obtained 5 days after the yellow fever booster vaccination. J is TRBJ2-1 and V is TRBV20-1; TRBD1 might be the D (5 bases). The CDR3 loop reads CSARKVGRSSYNEQFF. As DNA, the CDR3 is TGCAGTGCTAGAAAGGTGGGGCGGAGCTCCTACAATGAGCAGTTCTTC.